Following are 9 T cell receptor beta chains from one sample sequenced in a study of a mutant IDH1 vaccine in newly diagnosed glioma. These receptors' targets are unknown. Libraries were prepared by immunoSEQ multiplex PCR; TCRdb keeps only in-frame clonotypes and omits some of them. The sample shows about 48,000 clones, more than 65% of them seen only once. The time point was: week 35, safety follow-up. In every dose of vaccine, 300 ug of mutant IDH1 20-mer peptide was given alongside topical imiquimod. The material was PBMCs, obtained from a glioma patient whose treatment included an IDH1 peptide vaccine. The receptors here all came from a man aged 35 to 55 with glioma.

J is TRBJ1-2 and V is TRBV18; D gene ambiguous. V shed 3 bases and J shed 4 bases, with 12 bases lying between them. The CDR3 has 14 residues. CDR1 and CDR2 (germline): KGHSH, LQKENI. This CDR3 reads CASSPQDRAYGYTF. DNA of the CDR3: TGTGCCAGCTCACCGCAGGACCGAGCCTATGGCTACACCTTC.

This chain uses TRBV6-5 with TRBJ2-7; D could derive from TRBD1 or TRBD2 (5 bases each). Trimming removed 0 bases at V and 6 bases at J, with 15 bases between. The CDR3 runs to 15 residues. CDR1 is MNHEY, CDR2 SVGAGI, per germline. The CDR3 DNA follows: TGTGCCAGCAGTTACTCAGGGGCCCGGGGTCCCGAGCAGTACTTC. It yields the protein CASSYSGARGPEQYF.

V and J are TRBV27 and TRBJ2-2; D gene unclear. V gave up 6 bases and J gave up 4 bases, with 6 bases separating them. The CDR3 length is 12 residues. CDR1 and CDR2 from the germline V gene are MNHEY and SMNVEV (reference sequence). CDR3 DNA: TGTGCCAGCAGCCACACCACCGGGGAGCTGTTTTTT. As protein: CASSHTTGELFF.

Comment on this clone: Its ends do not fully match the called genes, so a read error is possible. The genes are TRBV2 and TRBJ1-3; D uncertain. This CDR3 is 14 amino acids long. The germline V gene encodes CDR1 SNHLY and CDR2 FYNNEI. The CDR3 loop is CASREEPSGNTIYF. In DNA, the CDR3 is TGTGCCAGCAGGGAAGAACCCTCTGGAAACACCATATATTTT.

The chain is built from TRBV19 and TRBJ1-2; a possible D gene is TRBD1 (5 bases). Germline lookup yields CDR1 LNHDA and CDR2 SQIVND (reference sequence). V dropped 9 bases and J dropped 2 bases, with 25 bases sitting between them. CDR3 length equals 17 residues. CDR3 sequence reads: CASPSGTLNLLNYGYTF. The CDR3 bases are TGTGCCAGCCCTTCTGGGACCTTAAACCTACTCAACTATGGCTACACCTTC. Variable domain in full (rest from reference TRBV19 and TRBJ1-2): DGGITQSPKYLFRKEGQNVTLSCEQNLNHDAMYWYRQDPGQGLRLIYYSQIVNDFQKGDIAEGYSVSREKKESFPLTVTSAQKNPTAFYLCASPSGTLNLLNYGYTFGSGTRLTVV.

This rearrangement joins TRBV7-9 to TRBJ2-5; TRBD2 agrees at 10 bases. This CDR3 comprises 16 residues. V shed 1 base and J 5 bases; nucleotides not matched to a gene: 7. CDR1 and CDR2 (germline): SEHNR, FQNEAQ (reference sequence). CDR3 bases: TGTGCCAGCAGCTTAGGTGCTAGCGGGGGCGGGGAGACCCAGTACTTC. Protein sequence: CASSLGASGGGETQYF.

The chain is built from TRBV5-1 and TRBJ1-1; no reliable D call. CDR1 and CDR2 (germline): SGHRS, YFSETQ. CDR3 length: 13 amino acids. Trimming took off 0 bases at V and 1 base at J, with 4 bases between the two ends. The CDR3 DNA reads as TGCGCCAGCAGCTTGGACCAGAACACTGAAGCTTTCTTT. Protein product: CASSLDQNTEAFF.

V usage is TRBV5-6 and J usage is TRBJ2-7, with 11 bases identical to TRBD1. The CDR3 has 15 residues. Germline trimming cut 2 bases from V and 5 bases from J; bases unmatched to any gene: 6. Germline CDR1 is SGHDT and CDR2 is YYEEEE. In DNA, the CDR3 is TGTGCCAGCAGCTTCAGGGACAGGGGGTCCCACGAGCAGTACTTC. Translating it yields CASSFRDRGSHEQYF.

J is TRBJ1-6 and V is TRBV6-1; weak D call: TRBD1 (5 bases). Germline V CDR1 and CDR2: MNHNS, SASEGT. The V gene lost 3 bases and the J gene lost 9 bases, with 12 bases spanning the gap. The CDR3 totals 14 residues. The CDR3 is CASSEEGPRSPLHF. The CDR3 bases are TGTGCCAGCAGTGAGGAGGGACCTCGTTCACCCCTCCACTTT.